This T cell receptor beta chain comes out of a study of OX40 agonist ivuxolimab in advanced cancers. The repertoire was sequenced with immunoSEQ multiplex PCR; TCRdb's copy has only in-frame clones and lacks some. The sample holds some 95,000 clones, around 85% seen once. CDR1 is SGHRS and CDR2 is YFSETQ in the germline V gene. Between the trimmed V and J ends, which lost 1 base and 5 bases, there was a span of 15 bases. The CDR3 sequence is 15 residues long. V is TRBV5-1 and J is TRBJ2-5, with no clear D. Sequenced here: CD4+ or CD8+ T cells sorted from blood, sampled in a trial of the OX40 agonist ivuxolimab. The sequence derives from an adult with an advanced solid tumor such as melanoma, head and neck, liver or kidney cancer. CDR3 in DNA: TGCGCCAGCAGCTTGCAAGGGAACCCGGAGGAGACCCAGTACTTC. Protein: CASSLQGNPEETQYF.